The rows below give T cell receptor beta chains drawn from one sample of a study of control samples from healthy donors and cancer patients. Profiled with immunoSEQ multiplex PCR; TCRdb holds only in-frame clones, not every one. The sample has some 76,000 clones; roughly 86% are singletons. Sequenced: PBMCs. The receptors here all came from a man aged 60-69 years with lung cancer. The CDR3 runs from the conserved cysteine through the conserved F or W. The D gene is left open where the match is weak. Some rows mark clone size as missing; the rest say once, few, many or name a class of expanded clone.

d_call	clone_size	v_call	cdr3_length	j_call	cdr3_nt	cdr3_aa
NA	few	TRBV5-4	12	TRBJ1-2	TGTGCCAGCAGCGAGGACTCTTATGGCTACACCTTC	CASSEDSYGYTF
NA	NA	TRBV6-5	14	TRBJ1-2	TGTGCCAGCAGTCCCCCGATCCCTAACTATGGCTACACCTTC	CASSPPIPNYGYTF
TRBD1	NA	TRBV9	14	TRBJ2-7	TGTGCCAGCAGCTCCGGGACAGGGGTGTCCAAGCAGTACTTC	CASSSGTGVSKQYF
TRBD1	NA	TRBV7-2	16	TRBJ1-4	TGTGCCAGCAGCCCGCAACCGGGACAGATTAATGAAAAACTGTTTTTT	CASSPQPGQINEKLFF
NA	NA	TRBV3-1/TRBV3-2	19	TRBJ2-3	TGTGCCAGCAGCCAAGATAACCCCCGCTGGCGTATGGGCCCAGATACGCAGTATTTT	CASSQDNPRWRMGPDTQYF
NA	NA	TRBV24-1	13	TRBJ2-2	TGTGCCACCAGTGACCCTCCGAACGTGGAGCTGTTTTTT	CATSDPPNVELFF
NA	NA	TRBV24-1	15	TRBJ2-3	TGTGCCACCAGTGACTCGGTCGGTAGCACAGATACGCAGTATTTT	CATSDSVGSTDTQYF
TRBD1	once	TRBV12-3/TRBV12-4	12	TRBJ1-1	TGTGCCAGCAGCACCGACAGGGAGGAAGCTTTCTTT	CASSTDREEAFF
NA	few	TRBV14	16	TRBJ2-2	TGTGCCAGCAGCCAGTGGGGGACACTTAACACCGGGGAGCTGTTTTTT	CASSQWGTLNTGELFF
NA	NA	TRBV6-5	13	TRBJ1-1	TGTGCCAGCAGTTATTACTCGAACACTGAAGCTTTCTTT	CASSYYSNTEAFF
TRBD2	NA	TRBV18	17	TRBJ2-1	TGTGCCAGCTCACCGCCTTCAGGGCTAGCGGGGGCAAATGAGCAGTTCTTC	CASSPPSGLAGANEQFF
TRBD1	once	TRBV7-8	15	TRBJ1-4	TGTGCCAGCAGCTTCCAACAGGGGGTACTTGAAAAACTGTTTTTT	CASSFQQGVLEKLFF
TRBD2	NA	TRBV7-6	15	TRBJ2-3	TGTGCCAGCAGCTTAGCGAAAGCGGGGGGGCTGGCGCAGTATTTT	CASSLAKAGGLAQYF
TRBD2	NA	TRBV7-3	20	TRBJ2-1	TGTGCCAGCAGCCCCGGCCGAGTTGGACTAGCGGGGGTCGCCTACAATGAGCAGTTCTTC	CASSPGRVGLAGVAYNEQFF
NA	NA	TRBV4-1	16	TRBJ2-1	TGCGCCAGCAGCCAAGTTTGGGGCGCGGCAGACAATGAGCAGTTCTTC	CASSQVWGAADNEQFF
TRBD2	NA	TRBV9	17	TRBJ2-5	TGTGCCAGCAGCGTAGGGACTAGCGGGGGTGCCCGAGAGACCCAGTACTTC	CASSVGTSGGARETQYF
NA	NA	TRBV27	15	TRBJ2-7	TGTGCCAGCAGTCCAAGGGGCAGGGCGTCCTACGAGCAGTACTTC	CASSPRGRASYEQYF
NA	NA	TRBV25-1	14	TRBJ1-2	TGTGCCAGCAGTGAACACCCGTCTAACTATGGCTACACCTTC	CASSEHPSNYGYTF
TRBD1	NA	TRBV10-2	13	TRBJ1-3	TGCGCCAGCTCCCAGGGGGCTGGAAACACCATATATTTT	CASSQGAGNTIYF
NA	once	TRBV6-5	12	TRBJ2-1	TGTGCCAGCGGAAGAGGGGACAATGAGCAGTTCTTC	CASGRGDNEQFF
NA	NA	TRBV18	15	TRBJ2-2	TGTGCCAGCTCACCCCCGAACAGGGCGAGCGGGGAGCTGTTTTTT	CASSPPNRASGELFF
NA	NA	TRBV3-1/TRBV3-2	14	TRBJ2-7	TGTGCCAGCAGCCCAAACCCGAGCTCCTACGAGCAGTACTTC	CASSPNPSSYEQYF
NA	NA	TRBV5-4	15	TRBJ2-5	TGTGCCAGCAGCTTGGCGTTGGGGGACCGAGAGACCCAGTACTTC	CASSLALGDRETQYF
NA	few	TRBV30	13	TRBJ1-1	TGTGCCTGGACCACGCTGGGAAACACTGAAGCTTTCTTT	CAWTTLGNTEAFF
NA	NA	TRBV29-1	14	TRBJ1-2	TGCAGCGTTCTGGGACACGAAATTGACTATGGCTACACCTTC	CSVLGHEIDYGYTF
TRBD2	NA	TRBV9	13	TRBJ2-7	TGTGCCAGCAGCCTAGCGGGCGCCTACGAGCAGTACTTC	CASSLAGAYEQYF
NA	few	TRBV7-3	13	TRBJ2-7	TGTGCCAGCAGCCGGGACCACTCCTACGAGCAGTACTTC	CASSRDHSYEQYF
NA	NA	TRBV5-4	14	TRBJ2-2	TGTGCCAGCAGACCGGGACAGAACACCGGGGAGCTGTTTTTT	CASRPGQNTGELFF
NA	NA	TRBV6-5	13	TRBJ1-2	TGTGCCAGCACCCCCGCGGCAGGCTATGGCTACACCTTC	CASTPAAGYGYTF